These T cell receptor beta chains were read from a single sample in a study of early T cells in non-severe SARS-CoV-2 infection. TCRdb passed the 5' RACE reads through MiXCR, listing each CDR3 protein once. The top ten clones hold 5.5% to 6% of a sample with tens of thousands of distinct CDR3 sequences, less than 6% of them seen once. The source was whole blood, collected at baseline. These receptors were obtained from an adult who was a healthcare worker with PCR-confirmed SARS-CoV-2 infection or an uninfected control (not recorded which). The CDR3 runs from the conserved cysteine through the conserved F or W. Fields, in order: CDR3 protein, CDR3 DNA, D gene, clone size, J gene, V gene. A D gene is named only where the DNA matches it firmly. Clone size is stated in some rows and not others, as once, few, many or a class when expanded.

CASSWTSGRFYNEQFF	TGTGCCAGCAGCTGGACTAGCGGGAGGTTCTACAATGAGCAGTTCTTC	TRBD2	many	TRBJ2-1	TRBV7-9
CAWARVSDTQYF	TGTGCCTGGGCTAGAGTCTCAGATACGCAGTATTTT	-	few	TRBJ2-3	TRBV30
CSARRTGPEAFF	TGCAGTGCTAGACGGACAGGCCCTGAAGCTTTCTTT	TRBD1	many	TRBJ1-1	TRBV20-1
CASSDSFDQPQHF	TGTGCCAGCAGTGACAGTTTTGATCAGCCCCAGCATTTT	-	many	TRBJ1-5	TRBV6-1
CASSLLGQSQETQYF	TGTGCCAGCAGCTTGCTAGGACAGAGCCAAGAGACCCAGTACTTC	-	many	TRBJ2-5	TRBV5-5
CASSQEWGSNQPQHF	TGTGCCAGCAGCCAAGAATGGGGTAGCAATCAGCCCCAGCATTTT	-	few	TRBJ1-5	TRBV3-1
CASSQGALIQETQYF	TGCGCCAGCAGCCAGGGGGCCCTCATCCAAGAGACCCAGTACTTC	-	many	TRBJ2-5	TRBV4-3
CATSKMGPEQETQYF	TGTGCCACCAGTAAAATGGGACCTGAGCAAGAGACCCAGTACTTC	-	many	TRBJ2-5	TRBV15
CASSLGGHLNYGYTF	TGTGCCAGCAGTTTAGGTGGCCATCTTAACTATGGCTACACCTTC	-	many	TRBJ1-2	TRBV12-3/TRBV12-4
CASSLSFGNEQFF	TGTGCCAGCAGTTTGAGCTTCGGCAATGAGCAGTTCTTC	-	many	TRBJ2-1	TRBV12-3/TRBV12-4
CASSVGQGDGNTIYF	TGTGCCAGCAGCGTCGGACAGGGCGACGGAAACACCATATATTTT	TRBD1	few	TRBJ1-3	TRBV11-3
CSVVPPGLGNEQFF	TGCAGCGTTGTCCCGCCCGGGCTGGGAAATGAGCAGTTCTTC	-	many	TRBJ2-1	TRBV29-1
CASSKDRGNTEAFF	TGTGCCAGCAGCAAGGACAGGGGGAACACTGAAGCTTTCTTT	TRBD1	many	TRBJ1-1	TRBV7-3
CASSSTANQETQYF	TGCGCCAGCAGCTCCACAGCGAACCAAGAGACCCAGTACTTC	-	many	TRBJ2-5	TRBV5-1
CASSPTPGLRYYEQYF	TGTGCCAGCTCCCCTACACCGGGACTGAGATACTACGAGCAGTACTTC	-	many	TRBJ2-7	TRBV18
CASSPGGGGKNIQYF	TGTGCCAGCAGTCCCGGGGGGGGAGGGAAAAACATTCAGTACTTC	TRBD2	-	TRBJ2-4	TRBV6-1
CAWGRRGGVTDTQYF	TGTGCCTGGGGCCGGAGAGGGGGTGTCACAGATACGCAGTATTTT	-	many	TRBJ2-3	TRBV30
CASSLAGLGANVLTF	TGTGCCAGCAGCTTAGCAGGGCTAGGGGCCAACGTCCTGACTTTC	-	many	TRBJ2-6	TRBV11-2